This TCR beta chain stems from a study of control samples from healthy donors and cancer patients. This CDR3 is 14 amino acids long. Germline CDR1 is SGHTA and CDR2 is FQGNSA. Trimming at V came to 4 bases and at J to 7 bases, leaving 4 bases not matched to a gene. TCRdb's table, derived via immunoSEQ multiplex PCR, lists solely in-frame clones and lacks some. The specimen's table records roughly 200,000 clones. This TCR came from a woman in her 30s in good health. Sequencing used blood. This chain links TRBV7-2 with TRBJ2-4, with TRBD2 matching over 10 bases. CDR3 in amino acids: CASSSKLAGNIQYF. The CDR3 DNA reads TGTGCCAGCAGCTCCAAACTAGCGGGGAACATTCAGTACTTC. The complete variable domain, with remaining parts taken from reference TRBV7-2 and TRBJ2-4, reads GAGVSQSPSNKVTEKGKDVELRCDPISGHTALYWYRQSLGQGLEFLIYFQGNSAPDKSGLPSDRFSAERTGGSVSTLTIQRTQQEDSAVYLCASSSKLAGNIQYFGAGTRLSVL.